This is a list of T cell receptor beta chains from one sample in a study of immune evolution from preneoplasia to lung adenocarcinoma. Generated by immunoSEQ multiplex PCR, the TCRdb table keeps only in-frame clones and is missing some. This table holds 35,000 to 40,000 clones, roughly 71% found once. The sample consisted of FFPE invasive lung adenocarcinoma tissue. These receptors were collected from a person aged 60 to 70 with lung adenocarcinoma. The CDR3 runs from the conserved cysteine through the conserved F or W. A D gene is named only where the DNA matches it firmly. The listing skips clone size in some rows; elsewhere it reads once, few, many or a size class.

>.|TRBJ1-2|TRBV18|TRBD1
CASLSDRGIGYTF
TGTGCCAGCTTATCCGACAGGGGGATAGGCTACACCTTC
>.|TRBJ2-2|TRBV28|.
CASSLFYEGDTGELFF
TGTGCCAGCAGTTTATTTTACGAGGGAGACACCGGGGAGCTGTTTTTT
>.|TRBJ2-2|TRBV5-1|.
CASSFSEPGELFF
TGCGCCAGCAGCTTCTCAGAGCCCGGGGAGCTGTTTTTT
>.|TRBJ1-5|TRBV18|.
CASSEAGPQHF
TGTGCCAGCTCGGAAGCGGGGCCCCAGCATTTT
>.|TRBJ2-7|TRBV20-1|.
CSASETSQQYF
TGCAGTGCTAGTGAGACCAGCCAGCAGTACTTC
>.|TRBJ2-7|TRBV19|TRBD1
CASSLRDRDNEQYF
TGTGCCAGTAGTCTCCGGGACAGGGACAACGAGCAGTACTTC
>.|TRBJ2-7|TRBV6-5|TRBD2
CASSAGRTFAYEQYF
TGTGCCAGCAGCGCCGGGAGGACATTTGCCTACGAGCAGTACTTC
>few|TRBJ2-1|TRBV11-3|.
CASSTGTANNEQFF
TGTGCCAGCAGCACCGGGACTGCAAACAATGAGCAGTTCTTC
>few|TRBJ2-1|TRBV13|.
CASSSRVIGSNEQFF
TGTGCCAGCAGCTCCAGGGTTATTGGATCCAATGAGCAGTTCTTC
>.|TRBJ2-3|TRBV12-5|.
CASGLGEVGTDTQYF
TGTGCTAGTGGTTTGGGGGAGGTCGGCACAGATACGCAGTATTTT
>.|TRBJ2-7|TRBV9|TRBD1
CASSADRFHEQYF
TGTGCCAGCAGCGCGGACAGGTTCCACGAGCAGTACTTC
>few|TRBJ2-7|TRBV6-5|TRBD2
CASINSGLAGVHEQYF
TGTGCCAGCATTAACTCGGGACTAGCGGGAGTGCACGAGCAGTACTTC
>.|TRBJ2-1|TRBV6-6|TRBD2
CASSYLSGRGNEQFF
TGTGCCAGCAGTTACCTGAGCGGGAGGGGAAATGAGCAGTTCTTC
>.|TRBJ2-1|TRBV12-5|.
CASGLYPGATVDEQFF
TGTGCTAGTGGTTTGTACCCAGGGGCGACCGTCGATGAGCAGTTCTTC
>.|TRBJ2-3|TRBV10-3|TRBD1
CAISPTGADTQYF
TGTGCCATCAGCCCAACAGGGGCAGATACGCAGTATTTT
>.|TRBJ2-7|TRBV5-1|.
CASSLGAGAYEQYF
TGCGCCAGCAGCTTGGGAGCAGGAGCCTACGAGCAGTACTTC
>.|TRBJ2-1|TRBV28|.
CASFRETSYNEQFF
TGTGCCAGCTTCCGGGAGACCTCCTACAATGAGCAGTTCTTC
>.|TRBJ1-1|TRBV2|.
CASREQNTEAFF
TGTGCCAGCAGGGAACAGAACACTGAAGCTTTCTTT
>.|TRBJ2-7|TRBV7-2|.
CASSSSSDSYEQYF
TGTGCCAGCAGCTCTTCATCGGACAGTTACGAGCAGTACTTC
>few|TRBJ2-2|TRBV9|TRBD1
CASSVGDRDWAGELFF
TGTGCCAGCAGCGTAGGGGACAGGGATTGGGCCGGGGAGCTGTTTTTT
>few|TRBJ2-7|TRBV9|.
CASSSRQGLSYEQYF
TGTGCCAGCTCCTCCAGGCAGGGGTTGAGCTACGAGCAGTACTTC
>.|TRBJ2-6|TRBV15|.
CATSTASGANVLTF
TGTGCCACCAGCACCGCATCCGGGGCCAACGTCCTGACTTTC
>few|TRBJ1-4|TRBV9|.
CASSVGTVNEKLFF
TGTGCCAGCAGCGTAGGAACAGTCAATGAAAAACTGTTTTTT
>once|TRBJ2-3|TRBV11-3|.
CASSLGRGRTDTQYF
TGTGCCAGCAGCTTAGGGCGGGGGCGCACAGATACGCAGTATTTT
>.|TRBJ1-2|TRBV27|.
CASRPVRSGLVGYTF
TGTGCCAGCAGGCCTGTCCGTTCAGGGTTGGTTGGCTACACCTTC
>.|TRBJ2-1|TRBV28|TRBD2
CASGSSGLSYNEQFF
TGTGCCAGCGGGTCTAGCGGACTCTCCTACAATGAGCAGTTCTTC
>.|TRBJ1-3|TRBV7-2|.
CASSLRQINSGNTIYF
TGTGCCAGCAGCTTAAGGCAGATAAACTCTGGAAACACCATATATTTT
>.|TRBJ2-2|TRBV5-1|.
CASSTRPTGELFF
TGCGCCAGCAGCACCCGTCCCACCGGGGAGCTGTTTTTT
>.|TRBJ2-3|TRBV29-1|.
CSVKVSTDTQYF
TGCAGCGTTAAAGTCAGCACAGATACGCAGTATTTT
>once|TRBJ2-7|TRBV27|.
CASRRDSGSYEQYF
TGTGCCAGCAGAAGAGATAGCGGCTCCTACGAGCAGTACTTC
>few|TRBJ2-3|TRBV6-4|.
CASSADSTDTQYF
TGTGCCAGCAGTGCGGACTCCACAGATACGCAGTATTTT
>.|TRBJ2-5|TRBV2|TRBD2
CASSSLTSDQETQYF
TGTGCCAGCAGCAGCCTGACTAGCGACCAAGAGACCCAGTACTTC
>.|TRBJ2-5|TRBV5-4|.
CASSLAGTQSLTGTQYF
TGTGCCAGCAGCTTGGCCGGGACCCAAAGTCTTACGGGGACCCAGTACTTC
>.|TRBJ2-7|TRBV6-1|.
CASSEAGRSSYEQYF
TGTGCCAGCAGTGAAGCCGGAAGAAGCTCCTACGAGCAGTACTTC
>.|TRBJ1-1|TRBV28|.
CESSRATEAFF
TGTGAATCCTCTAGGGCCACTGAAGCTTTCTTT
>many|TRBJ2-3|TRBV15|TRBD2
CATSRGRLAGVGDTQYF
TGTGCCACCAGCAGAGGTAGACTAGCGGGAGTTGGTGATACGCAGTATTTT
>few|TRBJ2-4|TRBV18|.
CASSPPAKNIQYF
TGTGCCAGCTCACCGCCAGCCAAAAACATTCAGTACTTC
>few|TRBJ1-1|TRBV5-4|TRBD1
CASSPGGYAEAFF
TGTGCCAGCAGCCCAGGGGGGTACGCTGAAGCTTTCTTT